The T cell receptor (beta chain) under discussion was sequenced for a study of technical replicates of blood from a few donors. Clones were read by immunoSEQ multiplex PCR, and TCRdb kept only the in-frame ones, dropping some. Here the sample spans some 70,000 clones, 92% being singletons. This clonotype was sampled from a human donor in good health. The material sequenced was T cells isolated from PBMCs.

The CDR3 here is CASRGGQTTNEKLFF. The CDR3 bases are TGTGCCAGCAGGGGAGGACAAACAACTAATGAAAAACTGTTTTTT. This rearrangement joins TRBV25-1 to TRBJ1-4; perhaps TRBD1 as D (5 bases). V dropped 6 bases and J dropped 0 bases, with 11 bases sitting between them. The CDR3 extends over 15 amino acids. Germline V gives CDR1 MGHDK, CDR2 SYGVNS.